One sample yielded the 6 T cell receptor beta chains listed below, sequenced in a study of CD8 T cells in Susac syndrome. Reverse transcription of roughly 0.45 to 1 ug RNA was performed with random hexamers. TCRdb independently ran MiXCR on the immunoSEQ multiplex PCR reads; one entry per CDR3 protein. The sample includes 150,000 to 200,000 distinct CDR3 sequences, 90% to 95% seen only once; the top ten take 0.15% to 0.2%. Sequencing was carried out using CD8+ T cells from PBMCs. The source of these receptors is a human donor with multiple sclerosis.

This clonotype is a singleton in its sample. J is TRBJ1-2 and V is TRBV29-1, with TRBD1 as a possible D gene (6 bases). V lost 7 bases and J lost 8, with 14 bases in between. CDR1 is SQVTM and CDR2 is ANQGSEA in the germline V gene. This CDR3 region has 11 residues. This CDR3 reads CSALGQAGYTF. The CDR3 nucleotides read TGCAGCGCTTTGGGACAAGCGGGCTACACCTTC.

V usage is TRBV29-1 and J usage is TRBJ2-3; 7 nucleotides align to TRBD2. Losses at the gene ends were 8 bases for V and 4 bases for J; bases not matched to a gene: 3. The CDR3 extends over 11 amino acids. The germline gives CDR1 SQVTM, CDR2 ANQGSEA. The CDR3 region has the DNA TGCAGCACACGGGGGGCAGATACGCAGTATTTT. It specifies CSTRGADTQYF.

This chain connects TRBV28 to TRBJ2-3; TRBD1 matches 10 bases. With V trimmed by 5 bases and J by 5 bases, 7 bases remained unmatched. The CDR3 contains 15 residues. The germline V gene encodes CDR1 MDHEN and CDR2 SYDVKM. The CDR3 spells CASSQDRGLRDTQYF. As DNA, the CDR3 is TGTGCCAGCAGTCAAGACAGGGGGCTGAGAGATACGCAGTATTTT. Looking up the rest from reference TRBV28 and TRBJ2-3 gives the full variable domain: DVKVTQSSRYLVKRTGEKVFLECVQDMDHENMFWYRQDPGLGLRLIYFSYDVKMKEKGDIPEGYSVSREKKERFSLILESASTNQTSMYLCASSQDRGLRDTQYFGPGTRLTVL.

The chain has TRBV12-5 and TRBJ2-5; unclear D gene. From germline, CDR1 is LGHNT and CDR2 FRNRAP. The CDR3 contains 13 residues. V was clipped by 8 bases and J by 0 bases, with 10 bases between them. Here the CDR3 reads CASSRLDQETQYF. Written as DNA, the CDR3 is TGTGCTAGTAGCAGGCTCGACCAAGAGACCCAGTACTTC. Complete variable domain (other parts from reference TRBV12-5 and TRBJ2-5): DARVTQTPRHKVTEMGQEVTMRCQPILGHNTVFWYRQTMMQGLELLAYFRNRAPLDDSGMPKDRFSAEMPDATLATLKIQPSEPRDSAVYFCASSRLDQETQYFGPGTRLLVL.

The chain uses TRBV28 and TRBJ2-7; D not resolved. The CDR3 consists of 12 residues. With 6 bases removed from V and 7 bases from J, the gap between germline ends came to 13 bases. Per the germline V gene, CDR1 is MDHEN and CDR2 is SYDVKM. The chain's CDR3 is CASSPNSLEQYF. DNA of the CDR3: TGTGCCAGCAGCCCGAATTCTTTGGAGCAGTACTTC.

V gene TRBV3-1 combines with J gene TRBJ2-6; possibly TRBD1 for D (7 bases). V was trimmed by 0 bases and J by 8 bases, leaving 11 bases between them. CDR1 and CDR2 (germline): LGHDT, YNNKEL (reference sequence). This CDR3 is built from 15 residues. The CDR3 protein is CASSQDRGETNVLTF. For the CDR3, the DNA is TGTGCCAGCAGCCAAGACAGGGGGGAAACCAACGTCCTGACTTTC. The full variable domain, completed using reference TRBV3-1 and TRBJ2-6, is DTAVSQTPKYLVTQMGNDKSIKCEQNLGHDTMYWYKQDSKKFLKIMFSYNNKELIINETVPNRFSPKSPDKAHLNLHINSLELGDSAVYFCASSQDRGETNVLTFGAGSRLTVL.